One and the same sample provided the 5 T cell receptor beta chains below, sequenced in a study of blood T cell repertoires in COVID-19. The assay was immunoSEQ multiplex PCR, and TCRdb's table has in-frame clones only and misses some. Of 35,000 to 45,000 clones listed, roughly 88% are singletons. What was sequenced was peripheral blood. The receptors stem from a man in his 70s with active COVID-19.

This sequence joins TRBV5-1 and TRBJ1-5; TRBD1 aligns across 7 bases. CDR1 and CDR2 (germline): SGHRS, YFSETQ. This CDR3 spans 14 amino acids. After removal of 4 bases from V and 4 bases from J, the junction contained 5 bases not matched to a gene. CDR3 region: CASSRQGWNQPQHF. CDR3 nucleotides: TGCGCCAGCAGCAGACAGGGTTGGAATCAGCCCCAGCATTTT.

The chain combines TRBV7-2 with TRBJ2-1, with a tentative D call TRBD1 (6 bases). V lost 3 bases and J lost 4, with 10 bases in between. This CDR3 is 14 amino acids long. Germline-derived CDR1 and CDR2 are SGHTA and FQGNSA. The CDR3 here is CASSLLGAYNEQFF. The DNA for the CDR3 is TGTGCCAGCAGCTTGCTGGGGGCGTACAATGAGCAGTTCTTC. The complete variable domain, with remaining parts taken from reference TRBV7-2 and TRBJ2-1, reads GAGVSQSPSNKVTEKGKDVELRCDPISGHTALYWYRQSLGQGLEFLIYFQGNSAPDKSGLPSDRFSAERTGGSVSTLTIQRTQQEDSAVYLCASSLLGAYNEQFFGPGTRLTVL.

This rearrangement joins TRBV11-2 to TRBJ2-7; weak D call: TRBD2 (6 bases). The V end was cut by 5 bases, the J end by 2 bases, with 16 bases between. The CDR3 is 15 residues long. The germline CDR1 and CDR2 sequences are SGHAT and FQNNGV. The CDR3 reads CASSLFGGVAYEQYF. The CDR3 DNA reads as TGTGCCAGCAGCCTCTTTGGAGGGGTAGCCTACGAGCAGTACTTC. Full variable domain (outside the CDR3, taken from reference TRBV11-2 and TRBJ2-7): EAGVAQSPRYKIIEKRQSVAFWCNPISGHATLYWYQQILGQGPKLLIQFQNNGVVDDSQLPKDRFSAERLKGVDSTLKIQPAKLEDSAVYLCASSLFGGVAYEQYFGPGTRLTVT.

V usage is TRBV28 and J usage is TRBJ2-7, with a tentative D call TRBD1 (6 bases). V dropped 6 bases and J dropped 4 bases, with 19 bases sitting between them. The CDR3 is 15 residues long. Germline V CDR1 and CDR2: MDHEN, SYDVKM. The CDR3 nucleotides read TGTGCCAGCAGATATCCCACAGGGTCAGGGTACGAGCAGTACTTC. Encoded protein: CASRYPTGSGYEQYF. Filled out from reference TRBV28 and TRBJ2-7, the complete variable domain reads DVKVTQSSRYLVKRTGEKVFLECVQDMDHENMFWYRQDPGLGLRLIYFSYDVKMKEKGDIPEGYSVSREKKERFSLILESASTNQTSMYLCASRYPTGSGYEQYFGPGTRLTVT.

The genes are TRBV19 and TRBJ2-7; 7 bases agree with TRBD1. The V and J ends lost 4 bases and 3 bases, in that order; junction bases with no gene match: 6. Germline lookup yields CDR1 LNHDA and CDR2 SQIVND (reference sequence). CDR3 length: 14 residues. The CDR3 sequence is CASSKQGLGYEQYF. The CDR3 region has the DNA TGTGCCAGTAGTAAACAGGGGTTGGGCTACGAGCAGTACTTC.